Following are 3 T cell receptor beta chains from one sample sequenced in a study of blood T cell repertoires in COVID-19. Sequenced by immunoSEQ multiplex PCR; TCRdb stores in-frame clones only, minus some. This table has over 250,000 clones, 80% to 95% appearing once. Sequencing was performed on PBMCs or T cells enriched from blood (not recorded which). These receptors were collected from a woman in her 30s who had recovered from COVID-19.

CDR3 nucleotide sequence: TGCGCCAGCAGTGAGTCCGGGACAGGGGACAACACCGGGGAGCTGTTTTTT. Translating it yields CASSESGTGDNTGELFF. The chain is built from TRBV10-1 and TRBJ2-2; 10 nucleotides line up with TRBD1. Looked up from germline, CDR1 is WNHNN and CDR2 is SYGVQD (reference sequence). CDR3 size: 17 residues. J was trimmed by 2 bases and V by 0 bases; bases with no gene match: 3.

CDR3 residues: CASSHRGPYEQYF. The CDR3 region has the DNA TGTGCCAGCAGCCATAGGGGGCCCTACGAGCAGTACTTC. The gene calls are TRBV3-1 (or the pseudogene TRBV3-2) and TRBJ2-7; 7 nucleotides match TRBD1. The CDR3 loop spans 13 amino acids. Trimming cost V 3 bases and J 2 bases; bases outside gene matches: 1. Germline CDR1 reads LGHDT; CDR2 reads YNNKEL (reference sequence).

The chain employs TRBV9 and TRBJ2-1; TRBD1 aligns across 11 bases. Per germline, CDR1 SGDLS and CDR2 YYNGEE. J was trimmed by 4 bases and V by 4 bases; bases with no gene match: 4. This CDR3 has 15 residues. DNA for the CDR3: TGTGCCAGCAGCCCTGGACAGGGGGCTTACAATGAGCAGTTCTTC. This codes for CASSPGQGAYNEQFF.